The source of this TCR beta chain is a study of type 1 and type 2 diabetes patients. Looking at the study overall: Donors were type 1 diabetes, type 2 diabetes, or nondiabetic controls. CD4+ or CD8+ T cells were positively selected from PBMCs with microbeads.

The PCR template was genomic DNA. The TCR beta CDR3 region was amplified using 30 forward and 13 reverse primers. MiXCR, applied by TCRdb to the multiplex PCR reads, yields one record per CDR3 protein. This sample yields fewer than 300,000 distinct CDR3 sequences, of which around 47% are seen a single time; around 13% belongs to the top ten. This clonotype was counted a few times. Its antigen is as yet unknown. The CDR3 extends over 14 amino acids. Trimming stripped 4 bases from V and 2 bases from J, with 12 bases between. The germline gives CDR1 SGHVS, CDR2 FNYEAQ. Overall study results and limits: In type 2 diabetes, highly-expanded CD4+ clones took a median around 4.1% of reads.

Peripheral blood, 7.5 to 10 milliliters per participant, was collected. The V call is TRBV7-6, the J call TRBJ2-7; D is tentatively TRBD1 or TRBD2 (5 bases each). This receptor was identified in a man aged 18 to 30 with type 2 diabetes. The sample taken for sequencing was peripheral blood mononuclear cells (PBMCs). The DNA for the CDR3 is TGTGCCAGCAGCTCCGGGGCGGCTACCTACGAGCAGTACTTC. Its protein is CASSSGAATYEQYF.